Described below is a single T cell receptor (beta chain) sequence and its context. What it binds is not known. The data were produced by immunoSEQ multiplex PCR, yet TCRdb's version contains in-frame clones alone and is incomplete. The repertoire includes about 97,000 clones, 80% to 90% of them detected once, and under 8.5% sits in the top ten. The sample belongs to a study of T cell responses to AZD1222 COVID-19 vaccine. General observations from the study: Two AZD1222 doses significantly raised spike-specific TCR breadth and depth over controls.

The V segment lost 5 bases and the J segment 3 bases; nucleotides outside the gene matches: 0. In germline, CDR1 is MNHEY, CDR2 SVGEGT. The CDR3 is 12 amino acids. The material was peripheral blood, obtained on day 0 of AZD1222 vaccination. This chain connects TRBV6-2 or TRBV6-3 to TRBJ1-2; 7 bases line up with TRBD1. This TCR came from an adult in good health. CDR3 coding DNA: TGTGCCAGCAGTGACAGGGACTATGGCTACACCTTC. Translated: CASSDRDYGYTF.